These 5 T cell receptor beta chains were all obtained from the same sample, sequenced in a study of early T cells in non-severe SARS-CoV-2 infection. TCRdb used MiXCR to reprocess the 5' RACE reads, holding one entry per CDR3 protein. The sample comprises about 70,000 distinct CDR3 sequences, around 15% of which are singletons, and around 3.6% rests with the top ten. The source was whole blood, collected at baseline. The receptor set was obtained from an adult who was a healthcare worker with PCR-confirmed SARS-CoV-2 infection or an uninfected control (not recorded which).

The chain is built from TRBV7-9 and TRBJ2-1, with D uncertain. CDR1 is SEHNR, CDR2 FQNEAQ, per germline (reference sequence). Trimming cost V 7 bases and J 10 bases, with 11 bases left between them. The CDR3 spans 11 residues. CDR3 amino acids: CASTLTREQFF. CDR3 DNA sequence: TGTGCCAGCACCCTTACCCGGGAGCAGTTCTTC.

V and J are TRBV7-8 and TRBJ1-2; 8 bases fit TRBD1. J was trimmed by 3 bases and V by 3 bases; bases with no gene match: 6. The CDR3 totals 15 residues. The germline V gene has CDR1 SGHVS and CDR2 FQNEAQ. CDR3 nucleotide sequence: TGTGCCAGCAGCTTCCCACAGGGGGTTGACTATGGCTACACCTTC. Translation gives CASSFPQGVDYGYTF.

In its sample, this clonotype was seen many times. The V and J genes are TRBV7-3 and TRBJ2-2; D is perhaps TRBD1 or TRBD2 (5 bases each). V shed 7 bases and J shed 6 bases, with 15 bases lying between them. The CDR3 has 14 residues. Per germline, CDR1 SGHTA and CDR2 FQGTGA. The DNA of the CDR3 is TGTGCCAGCACCCCGGGACCCTCGGCCGGGGAGCTGTTTTTT. Translated: CASTPGPSAGELFF.

The table lists this clonotype with a few counts. The rearrangement joins TRBV5-1 to TRBJ2-3, with D unclear. The V end was cut by 3 bases, the J end by 8 bases, with 13 bases between. There are 13 residues in the CDR3. The germline V gene encodes CDR1 SGHRS and CDR2 YFSETQ. As DNA, the CDR3 is TGCGCCAGCAGCTACTTGACGGGTGGTACGCAGTATTTT. Amino acid sequence: CASSYLTGGTQYF.

This clonotype was observed at least ten times. A single base separates this from a much larger clone, so it may be a read error. The chain employs TRBV28 and TRBJ2-1; D ambiguous. Between the trimmed V and J ends, which lost 6 bases and 4 bases, there was a span of 19 bases. Germline CDR1 is MDHEN and CDR2 is SYDVKM. The CDR3 extends over 16 amino acids. For the CDR3, the DNA is TGTGCCAGCAGGCCCATGGCGGAGCGAACGTACAATGAGCAGTTCTTC. This encodes CASRPMAERTYNEQFF.